This TCR beta chain is drawn from a study of T cell repertoires in cytomegalovirus infection. Study context: Public TCR beta signatures provided an indication of both CMV infection and a matching HLA type. Study-level results: Individuals carrying CMV plus the relevant HLA were identified by cumulative frequency of public TCR beta families. HLA-C-restricted CMV clonotypes gave the most frequent clonotype in two of eight donors.

TCRdb re-called the reads through MiXCR, storing one row per CDR3 protein. The sample records about 920,000 distinct CDR3 sequences, less than 40% being singletons. About this clonotype itself: Antigen specificity is unknown.

CDR3 size: 17 residues. Trimming left V 4 bases short and J 0 bases short, with 15 bases between. Germline V gene data show CDR1 as SNHLY and CDR2 as FYNNEI. This material consisted of cultured CD8+ T cells from PBMCs, taken from culture after CMV antigen stimulation. The V and J genes are TRBV2 and TRBJ1-4; D is unresolved. This receptor was obtained from a human donor in good health (CMV status not recorded). Some clones in this sample may be carry-over from other donors' samples. CDR3 sequence: CASSGPDGWATNEKLFF. As DNA, the CDR3 is TGTGCCAGCAGTGGGCCCGACGGATGGGCAACTAATGAAAAACTGTTTTTT.